A single sample gave rise to the 15 T cell receptor beta chains below, sequenced in a study of blood T cells in healthy people across ages. Using a J-beta primer mix together with a sample-barcoded 5' primer, a second PCR was run for 7 to 11 cycles. MiXCR was run by TCRdb on the 5' RACE reads, yielding one entry per CDR3 protein. There are around 820,000 distinct CDR3 sequences in the sample; roughly 25% occur only once, and under 4.5% lies in the top ten. These data were also reused for a study on T cells of mothers and their children.

The source material was blood. Receptors originate from a boy between 10 and 17 years old in good health.

This clonotype was found a few times. One end of the junction does not line up with germline, which may come from a read error. The V call is TRBV5-4, the J call TRBJ2-5, with no clear D. Looked up from germline, CDR1 is SGHNT and CDR2 is YYREEE (reference sequence). The CDR3 is 12 residues long. The CDR3, as DNA: TGTGCCAGCAGCTTGGATCAAGGCGAGCAGTGCTTC. Protein: CASSLDQGEQCF.

The genes are TRBV25-1 and TRBJ1-2; D call uncertain. The CDR3 loop spans 11 amino acids. V shed 3 bases and J shed 7 bases, with 6 bases lying between them. Germline V gene lookup returns CDR1 MGHDK and CDR2 SYGVNS. The CDR3 nucleotides are TGTGCCAGCAGTGAGGGCAGTGGCTACACCTTC. This codes for CASSEGSGYTF.

The V call is TRBV29-1, the J call TRBJ2-5; 9 nucleotides line up with TRBD1. The length of the CDR3 is 12 residues. Germline loops: CDR1 SQVTM, CDR2 ANQGSEA. Trimming at V came to 6 bases and at J to 7 bases, leaving 6 bases not matched to a gene. Written as DNA, the CDR3 is TGCAGCGTCGGGGGACAGGGAGCGACCCAGTACTTC. Translating gives CSVGGQGATQYF.

This clonotype was counted only a few times. J is TRBJ2-5 and V is TRBV6-2 or TRBV6-3; tentatively, D is TRBD1 or TRBD2 (5 bases each). The CDR3 runs to 13 residues. V was cut by 6 bases and J by 7 bases, with 15 bases left in between. Germline loops: CDR1 MNHEY, CDR2 SVGEGT. The CDR3 nucleotides are TGTGCCAGCAGAGGGACCGGCCAGTCGACCCAGTACTTC. As protein: CASRGTGQSTQYF.

This clonotype appeared a few times. CDR3 coding DNA: TGCGCCAGCAGTGAGAGGGATCAGCCCCAGCATTTT. Protein product: CASSERDQPQHF. This chain uses TRBV10-2 with TRBJ1-5; D remains ambiguous. Per germline, CDR1 WSHSY and CDR2 SAAADI. The CDR3 is 12 residues long. With 2 bases removed from V and 5 bases from J, the gap between germline ends came to 4 bases.

A word on this clonotype: Germline and junction disagree at one end, which may indicate a read error. The CDR3 DNA reads TGTGCCAGCTCACCTCTCCCAGGGCTAAGCTCCTACAATGGGCAGTTCTTC. It yields the protein CASSPLPGLSSYNGQFF. The J gene is TRBJ2-1, the V gene TRBV18, with D possibly TRBD1 on 5 matching bases. The CDR3 loop spans 17 amino acids. CDR1 KGHSH and CDR2 LQKENI come from the germline V gene.

The CDR3 DNA follows: TGCAGTGCTAGCCCCCCCGACAGGGTATATCACTATGGCTACACCTTC. Translated: CSASPPDRVYHYGYTF. The chain combines TRBV20-1 with TRBJ1-2, with 7 bases that match TRBD1. Per germline, CDR1 DFQATT and CDR2 SNEGSKA (reference sequence). The CDR3 is 16 amino acids. V trimming: 3 bases; J trimming: 3 bases; junction bases outside the gene matches: 13.

V usage is TRBV20-1 and J usage is TRBJ1-2, with D perhaps matching TRBD1 (6 bases). The V and J ends lost 1 base and 5 bases respectively, with 17 bases between them. Germline CDR1 DFQATT, CDR2 SNEGSKA (reference sequence). The length of the CDR3 is 15 residues. CDR3 coding DNA: TGCAGTGCTAGAGTGAGCGGGGGCTCGGGGTATGGCTACACCTTC. Translation: CSARVSGGSGYGYTF.

This clonotype was counted only a few times. J is TRBJ2-7 and V is TRBV5-6, with TRBD2 as a possible D gene (7 bases). The ends were cut back, 4 bases at V and 2 bases at J, with 13 bases in the middle. Germline-derived CDR1 and CDR2 are SGHDT and YYEEEE. This CDR3 has 14 residues. The CDR3 reads CASSPGGRAYEQYF. The DNA of the CDR3 is TGTGCCAGCAGCCCGGGGGGCAGGGCCTACGAGCAGTACTTC.

CDR3 amino acids: CSARPADNYNEQFF. The CDR3 nucleotides read TGCAGTGCCAGGCCAGCGGATAACTACAATGAGCAGTTCTTC. The J gene is TRBJ2-1, the V gene TRBV20-1, with D possibly TRBD2 on 5 matching bases. The V gene's germline CDR1 is DFQATT and CDR2 SNEGSKA (reference sequence). V lost 6 bases and J 3 bases, leaving 15 bases between the germline ends. CDR3 length equals 14 residues.

The rearrangement joins TRBV27 to TRBJ2-4; the match to TRBD1 covers 8 bases. CDR1 MNHEY and CDR2 SMNVEV come from the germline V gene (reference sequence). Germline trimming cut 6 bases from V and 8 bases from J; bases unmatched to any gene: 12. The CDR3 is 15 amino acids. The CDR3 spells CASRAGQGFGDIQYF. The CDR3 DNA is TGTGCCAGCAGGGCCGGACAGGGTTTCGGGGACATTCAGTACTTC.

Worth noting for this clonotype: The junction and the germline gene differ at one end; a read error may be behind it. V gene TRBV7-8 combines with J gene TRBJ2-5; D possibly corresponds to TRBD2 (6 bases). The germline CDR1 and CDR2 sequences are SGHVS and FQNEAQ. The CDR3 consists of 14 residues. CDR3 amino acids: CTSSIGTSQETQYF. The CDR3 DNA follows: TGTACCAGCTCGATCGGGACTTCCCAAGAGACCCAGTACTTC.

The chain has TRBV20-1 and TRBJ2-7; no reliable D call. CDR1 DFQATT and CDR2 SNEGSKA come from the germline V gene (reference sequence). The V end was cut by 3 bases, the J end by 0 bases, with 9 bases between. This CDR3 comprises 13 residues. CDR3 coding DNA: TGCAGTGCTAGCGGCATAAGCTCCTACGAGCAGTACTTC. This sequence encodes CSASGISSYEQYF.

This clonotype was observed a handful of times. The CDR3 DNA reads as TGTGCCAGCAGCCAAGTCAACACCCGAGGGGAGACCCAGTACTTC. Translating it yields CASSQVNTRGETQYF. V gene TRBV14 combines with J gene TRBJ2-5; D possibly corresponds to TRBD2 (5 bases). Between the trimmed V and J ends, which lost 1 base and 5 bases, there was a span of 14 bases. The germline V gene encodes CDR1 SGHDN and CDR2 FVKESK. The CDR3 is 15 residues long.

The chain links TRBV7-8 to TRBJ1-4, with unresolved D. The germline V gene encodes CDR1 SGHVS and CDR2 FQNEAQ. Trimming stripped 1 base from V and 8 bases from J, with 8 bases between. This CDR3 has 13 residues. CDR3 loop: CASSLDREEKLFF. In DNA, the CDR3 is TGTGCCAGCAGCTTAGATAGGGAGGAAAAACTGTTTTTT.